The 30 T cell receptor beta chains reported below all come from one sample, sequenced in a study of radiotherapy plus CTLA-4 blockade in lung cancer. The repertoire was sequenced with immunoSEQ multiplex PCR; TCRdb's copy has only in-frame clones and lacks some. The table shows 50,000 to 85,000 clones, with approximately 80% occurring only once. The sample was peripheral blood, taken from a patient treated with radiotherapy plus ipilimumab. The origin of the receptors is a human donor with non-small cell lung cancer who had a partial response to radiotherapy plus ipilimumab.

The chain is built from TRBV28 and TRBJ1-2, with D uncertain. Germline CDR1 reads MDHEN; CDR2 reads SYDVKM. V was clipped by 4 bases and J by 0 bases, with 12 bases between them. The CDR3 runs 15 residues. The DNA for the CDR3 is TGTGCCAGCAGTTCCCGGTCATTAGCTAACTATGGCTACACCTTC. Amino acids: CASSSRSLANYGYTF.

The V call is TRBV4-2, the J call TRBJ1-5; no definite D call. Trimming shortened V by 0 bases and J by 5 bases, and 11 bases separated the two germline ends. The CDR3 spans 15 residues. CDR1 and CDR2 from the germline V gene are LGHNA and YNFKEQ. This chain's CDR3 is CASSQEVVGDQPQHF. The CDR3, as DNA: TGTGCCAGCAGCCAAGAGGTAGTGGGAGATCAGCCCCAGCATTTT.

This rearrangement joins TRBV5-1 to TRBJ2-5, with 7 bases identical to TRBD2. Germline CDR1 is SGHRS and CDR2 is YFSETQ. The V and J ends lost 4 bases and 2 bases, in that order; junction bases with no gene match: 8. The CDR3 length is 15 residues. Written as DNA, the CDR3 is TGCGCCAGCAGCCTCAGCGGGAACGGACAAGAGACCCAGTACTTC. Its protein is CASSLSGNGQETQYF. The whole variable domain, remainder taken from reference TRBV5-1 and TRBJ2-5, is KAGVTQTPRYLIKTRGQQVTLSCSPISGHRSVSWYQQTPGQGLQFLFEYFSETQRNKGNFPGRFSGRQFSNSRSEMNVSTLELGDSALYLCASSLSGNGQETQYFGPGTRLLVL.

The chain is built from TRBV29-1 and TRBJ2-1; 15 bases line up with TRBD2. V was pared by 7 bases and J by 7 bases, with 11 bases of the junction left unmatched. The CDR3 length is 16 residues. CDR1 and CDR2 from the germline V gene are SQVTM and ANQGSEA. The DNA for the CDR3 is TGCAGCGAATGGACTAGCGGGAGGGCCAAGGGTAATGAGCAGTTCTTC. This gives the protein CSEWTSGRAKGNEQFF.

This clone has just one count. This chain uses TRBV10-1 with TRBJ2-7, with 7 bases lining up with TRBD1. CDR3 size: 15 residues. V lost 9 bases, J lost 3 bases, and 14 bases stayed unmatched. Looked up from germline, CDR1 is WNHNN and CDR2 is SYGVQD (reference sequence). The CDR3 nucleotides read TGCGCCAGTAATAGTGGTGGGACAGATGACTACGAGCAGTACTTC. This gives the protein CASNSGGTDDYEQYF.

The rearrangement links TRBV7-9 to TRBJ2-5; TRBD2 aligns across 11 bases. The J segment lost 5 bases and the V segment lost 5 bases, leaving 7 bases of the junction unmatched. CDR3 size: 15 residues. In germline, CDR1 is SEHNR, CDR2 FQNEAQ (reference sequence). The CDR3 DNA is TGTGCCAGCAGCCCCTTAGCGGGAGGGCAGGAGACCCAGTACTTC. Its translation: CASSPLAGGQETQYF.

V is TRBV2 and J is TRBJ2-2; TRBD1 matches 9 bases. Germline lookup yields CDR1 SNHLY and CDR2 FYNNEI. This CDR3 is built from 15 residues. The junction had 5 bases not matched to a gene; V was cut back by 6 bases and J by 3 bases. The CDR3 sequence is CASSGQGRDTGELFF. In nucleotides, the CDR3 is TGTGCCAGCAGCGGACAGGGGCGGGACACCGGGGAGCTGTTTTTT.

The chain links TRBV4-2 to TRBJ1-4; the D gene is possibly TRBD1 (5 bases). The V end was cut by 4 bases, the J end by 8 bases, with 20 bases between. The CDR3 sequence is 16 residues long. Germline loops: CDR1 LGHNA, CDR2 YNFKEQ. The CDR3 region is CASSLETGLRGEKLFF. In DNA, the CDR3 is TGTGCCAGCAGCCTTGAAACGGGACTCAGAGGGGAAAAACTGTTTTTT.

The V and J genes are TRBV11-2 and TRBJ1-5, with 7 bases matching TRBD1. The J segment lost 4 bases and the V segment lost 0 bases, leaving 12 bases of the junction unmatched. Germline loops: CDR1 SGHAT, CDR2 FQNNGV. This CDR3 spans 18 amino acids. The CDR3 DNA is TGTGCCAGCAGCTTAGATCAGTATCTTGGGACAGAGAATCAGCCCCAGCATTTT. Translating it yields CASSLDQYLGTENQPQHF.

The chain carries TRBV7-9 and TRBJ1-1; TRBD1 aligns across 8 bases. CDR3 length: 14 residues. The junction had 3 bases not matched to a gene; V was cut back by 2 bases and J by 4 bases. Looked up from germline, CDR1 is SEHNR and CDR2 is FQNEAQ (reference sequence). CDR3 residues: CASSLRQGSTEAFF. In DNA, the CDR3 is TGTGCCAGCAGCTTACGACAGGGGAGCACTGAAGCTTTCTTT.

This clone was seen only a few times. The chain has TRBV6-1 and TRBJ1-1; possible D gene TRBD1, 5 bases. The germline gives CDR1 MNHNS, CDR2 SASEGT. The length of the CDR3 is 15 residues. The V end lost 2 bases, the J end lost 1 base, and 11 bases lay between the germline ends. CDR3 loop: CASSEIGQGNTEAFF. CDR3 DNA: TGTGCCAGCAGTGAAATTGGGCAGGGGAACACTGAAGCTTTCTTT.

The V call is TRBV5-4, the J call TRBJ2-5; 7 bases agree with TRBD1. CDR1 SGHNT and CDR2 YYREEE come from the germline V gene (reference sequence). Trimming took 4 bases from V and 5 from J; bases not matched to a gene: 5. The CDR3 covers 13 residues. CDR3 loop: CASSDRVRETQYF. Here the CDR3 DNA reads TGTGCCAGCAGCGACAGGGTGCGGGAGACCCAGTACTTC.

The rearrangement links TRBV27 to TRBJ2-6; D might be TRBD1 (7 bases). The CDR3 contains 20 residues. The germline V and J ends were trimmed by 1 base and 0 bases, with 19 bases remaining between them. Germline loops: CDR1 MNHEY, CDR2 SMNVEV (reference sequence). The CDR3 DNA sequence: TGTGCCAGCAGTTTATGGGCAGGGGGTGGGGGGACCTCTGGGGCCAACGTCCTGACTTTC. This sequence encodes CASSLWAGGGGTSGANVLTF.

The chain uses TRBV28 and TRBJ2-7; 9 bases fit TRBD2. CDR1 MDHEN and CDR2 SYDVKM come from the germline V gene. With V trimmed by 3 bases and J by 6 bases, 6 bases remained unmatched. This CDR3 has 14 residues. The DNA for the CDR3 is TGTGCCAGCAGTTTGGGCGGGAGGGGGCGCGAGCAGTACTTC. It codes for CASSLGGRGREQYF.

The chain combines TRBV5-1 with TRBJ2-1, with TRBD2 matching 14 bases. V lost 0 bases and J lost 15; bases outside the gene matches: 26. CDR1 and CDR2 from the germline V gene are SGHRS and YFSETQ. CDR3 size: 21 residues. DNA of the CDR3: TGCGCCAGCAGCTTGGCCGGGGGACAGGCCCCCTCCGGGACTAGCGGGGGCGGTGGGTTCTTC. Translated: CASSLAGGQAPSGTSGGGGFF.

The rearrangement uses TRBV27 and TRBJ2-7; 9 bases map to TRBD1. J gave up 2 bases and V 4 bases, and 3 bases lay outside the gene matches. This CDR3 comprises 14 residues. Germline V gives CDR1 MNHEY, CDR2 SMNVEV (reference sequence). DNA for the CDR3: TGTGCCAGCAGTTCAGGGGACAGGGCCTACGAGCAGTACTTC. Amino acid sequence: CASSSGDRAYEQYF.

J is TRBJ1-1 and V is TRBV25-1; D is ambiguous. CDR1 is MGHDK and CDR2 is SYGVNS in the germline V gene. The V gene lost 5 bases and the J gene lost 6 bases, with 7 bases spanning the gap. The CDR3 is 11 amino acids. The CDR3 DNA follows: TGTGCCAGCAGTTTGTATGCTGAAGCTTTCTTT. Protein sequence: CASSLYAEAFF.

The chain combines TRBV7-2 with TRBJ2-7, with TRBD2 identical over 8 bases. The CDR3 sequence is 15 residues long. J gave up 2 bases and V 3 bases, and 6 bases lay outside the gene matches. Looked up from germline, CDR1 is SGHTA and CDR2 is FQGNSA. The CDR3 DNA sequence: TGTGCCAGCAGCTTGGGGGGTAGCGGGACCTACGAGCAGTACTTC. Its translation: CASSLGGSGTYEQYF.

This sequence joins TRBV5-1 and TRBJ2-5; D remains ambiguous. The better agreement between TRBJ2-7 and the DNA end casts doubt on the J call. The length of the CDR3 is 13 residues. CDR1 and CDR2 from the germline V gene are SGHRS and YFSETQ. The CDR3 coding sequence is TGCGCCAGCAGCTTGGTATCCCCCTACGAGCAGTACTTC. Its translation: CASSLVSPYEQYF.

DNA of the CDR3: TGTGCCAGCAGTTTACCGGGACTAGCGCTCGAGCAGTACTTC. Translation: CASSLPGLALEQYF. The rearrangement links TRBV28 to TRBJ2-7, with 10 bases identical to TRBD2. V was pared by 2 bases and J by 6 bases, with 4 bases of the junction left unmatched. The V gene's germline CDR1 is MDHEN and CDR2 SYDVKM. The length of the CDR3 is 14 residues.

The chain combines TRBV19 with TRBJ2-7; tentatively, D is TRBD2 (6 bases). Germline V gene data show CDR1 as LNHDA and CDR2 as SQIVND (reference sequence). Trimming took off 4 bases at V and 5 bases at J, with 21 bases between the two ends. The CDR3 has 16 amino acids. CDR3 amino acids: CASSNPTGGGVDEQYF. The CDR3 DNA is TGTGCCAGTAGTAATCCAACGGGCGGAGGGGTGGACGAGCAGTACTTC. Using reference TRBV19 and TRBJ2-7 for the parts outside the CDR3, the full variable domain is DGGITQSPKYLFRKEGQNVTLSCEQNLNHDAMYWYRQDPGQGLRLIYYSQIVNDFQKGDIAEGYSVSREKKESFPLTVTSAQKNPTAFYLCASSNPTGGGVDEQYFGPGTRLTVT.

The V and J genes are TRBV7-2 and TRBJ1-5; weak D call: TRBD1 (5 bases). This CDR3 region has 15 residues. Trimming left V 2 bases short and J 5 bases short, with 13 bases between. The germline V gene encodes CDR1 SGHTA and CDR2 FQGNSA. Written as DNA, the CDR3 is TGTGCCAGCAGCTTAACAACAGGACCCCATCAGCCCCAGCATTTT. It codes for CASSLTTGPHQPQHF.

This chain connects TRBV1 to TRBJ1-2; TRBD1 is the table's D call and was not checked against the DNA. TRBV1 is flagged as a pseudogene. This CDR3 is built from 16 residues. CDR3 nucleotide sequence: TGCACCAGCAGCCAAGGGGGGCGAGACTTTAACTATGGCTACACCTTC. It translates to CTSSQGGRDFNYGYTF.

The chain combines TRBV2 with TRBJ1-2; D not certain. Germline CDR1 SNHLY, CDR2 FYNNEI. The CDR3 length is 13 residues. The V gene lost 4 bases and the J gene lost 3 bases, with 9 bases spanning the gap. CDR3 residues: CASSGERDYGYTF. The CDR3 DNA follows: TGTGCCAGCAGTGGTGAACGGGACTATGGCTACACCTTC. Based on the CDR3 plus reference TRBV2 and TRBJ1-2, the full variable domain is EPEVTQTPSHQVTQMGQEVILRCVPISNHLYFYWYRQILGQKVEFLVSFYNNEISEKSEIFDDQFSVERPDGSNFTLKIRSTKLEDSAMYFCASSGERDYGYTFGSGTRLTVV.

This chain joins TRBV6-1 and TRBJ2-2, with 7 bases matching TRBD1. The CDR3 has 15 amino acids. J gave up 6 bases and V 4 bases, and 8 bases lay outside the gene matches. Germline loops: CDR1 MNHNS, CDR2 SASEGT. The CDR3 here is CASSGTGTVAGELFF. CDR3 bases: TGTGCCAGCAGTGGAACTGGGACAGTTGCCGGGGAGCTGTTTTTT.

This clone showed up just once. V is TRBV30 and J is TRBJ2-2; TRBD2 aligns across 15 bases. Germline assignment: CDR1 GTSNPN and CDR2 SVGIG (reference sequence). The V segment lost 1 base and the J segment 8 bases; nucleotides outside the gene matches: 5. The CDR3 has 16 amino acids. CDR3 in amino acids: CAWSAGLAGGGGELFF. The CDR3 region has the DNA TGTGCCTGGAGTGCTGGACTAGCGGGAGGGGGAGGGGAGCTGTTTTTT.

The chain has TRBV30 and TRBJ2-5; the match to TRBD2 covers 11 bases. The CDR3 loop spans 14 amino acids. Germline V gene data show CDR1 as GTSNPN and CDR2 as SVGIG (reference sequence). Trimming took 5 bases from V and 4 from J; bases not matched to a gene: 6. The CDR3 loop is CAWDPGLAGETQYF. The DNA for the CDR3 is TGTGCCTGGGATCCCGGACTAGCGGGAGAGACCCAGTACTTC.

The CDR3 coding sequence is TGCGCCAGCCCCACCTACGAGCAGTACTTC. This translates into CASPTYEQYF. The J gene is TRBJ2-7, the V gene TRBV10-1; D ambiguous. The ends were cut back, 8 bases at V and 2 bases at J, with 4 bases in the middle. Germline-derived CDR1 and CDR2 are WNHNN and SYGVQD (reference sequence). The CDR3 sequence is 10 residues long.

This rearrangement joins TRBV6-6 to TRBJ2-7; D possibly corresponds to TRBD2 (6 bases). The CDR3 is 14 residues long. V gave up 3 bases and J gave up 2 bases, with 11 bases separating them. The germline V gene encodes CDR1 MNHNY and CDR2 SVGAGI (reference sequence). The DNA of the CDR3 is TGTGCCAGCAGTTATGGCGGGAAGCCCTACGAGCAGTACTTC. Amino acid sequence: CASSYGGKPYEQYF.

This clone was counted once. The chain employs TRBV9 and TRBJ2-5; possible D gene TRBD2, 5 bases. This CDR3 region has 14 residues. Germline V lookup: CDR1 SGDLS, CDR2 YYNGEE. The V end lost 0 bases, the J end lost 5 bases, and 11 bases lay between the germline ends. In DNA, the CDR3 is TGTGCCAGCAGCGTAGGCCAAACGGGGGAGACCCAGTACTTC. Translation: CASSVGQTGETQYF.